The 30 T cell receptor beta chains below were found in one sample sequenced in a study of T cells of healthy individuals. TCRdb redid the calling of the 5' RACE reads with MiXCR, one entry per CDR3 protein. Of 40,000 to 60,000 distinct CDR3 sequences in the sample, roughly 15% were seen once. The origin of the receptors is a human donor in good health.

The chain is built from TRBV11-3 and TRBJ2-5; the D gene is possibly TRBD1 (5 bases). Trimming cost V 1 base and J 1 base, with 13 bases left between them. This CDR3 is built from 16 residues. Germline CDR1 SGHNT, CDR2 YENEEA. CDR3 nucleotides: TGTGCCAGCAGCTTAGTAGGGGTTTCGGGCCAAGAGACCCAGTACTTC. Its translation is CASSLVGVSGQETQYF.

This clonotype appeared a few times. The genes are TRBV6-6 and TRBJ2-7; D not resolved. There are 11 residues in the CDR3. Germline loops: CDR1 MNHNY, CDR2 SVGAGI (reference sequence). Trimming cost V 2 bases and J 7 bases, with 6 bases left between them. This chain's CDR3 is CASSYAWEQYF. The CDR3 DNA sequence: TGTGCCAGCAGTTACGCCTGGGAGCAGTACTTC.

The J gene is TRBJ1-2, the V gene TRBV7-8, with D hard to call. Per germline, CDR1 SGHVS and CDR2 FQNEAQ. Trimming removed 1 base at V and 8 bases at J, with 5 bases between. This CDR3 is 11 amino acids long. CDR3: CASSLVGGYTF. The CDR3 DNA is TGTGCCAGCAGCTTAGTCGGCGGCTACACCTTC.

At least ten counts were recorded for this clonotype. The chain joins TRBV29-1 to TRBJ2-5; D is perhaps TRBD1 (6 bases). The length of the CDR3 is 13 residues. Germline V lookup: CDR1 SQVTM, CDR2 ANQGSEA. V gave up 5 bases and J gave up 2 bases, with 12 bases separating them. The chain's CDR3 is CSVRDNPQETQYF. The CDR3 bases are TGCAGCGTTAGGGACAACCCACAAGAGACCCAGTACTTC. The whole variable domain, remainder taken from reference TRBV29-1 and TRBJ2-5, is SAVISQKPSRDICQRGTSLTIQCQVDSQVTMMFWYRQQPGQSLTLIATANQGSEATYESGFVIDKFPISRPNLTFSTLTVSNMSPEDSSIYLCSVRDNPQETQYFGPGTRLLVL.

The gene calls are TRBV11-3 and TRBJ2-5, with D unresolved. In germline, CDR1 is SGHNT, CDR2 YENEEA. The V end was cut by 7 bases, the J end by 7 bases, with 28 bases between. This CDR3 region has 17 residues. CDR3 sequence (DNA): TGTGCCAGCAACTCCGCGTCCAACCGGCTCACCATGGGGACCCAGTACTTC. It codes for CASNSASNRLTMGTQYF.

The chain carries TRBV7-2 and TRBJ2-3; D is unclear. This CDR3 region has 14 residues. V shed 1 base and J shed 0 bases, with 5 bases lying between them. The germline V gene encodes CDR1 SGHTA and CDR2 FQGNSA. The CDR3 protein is CASSLERSTDTQYF. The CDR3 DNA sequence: TGTGCCAGCAGCTTAGAACGGAGCACAGATACGCAGTATTTT.

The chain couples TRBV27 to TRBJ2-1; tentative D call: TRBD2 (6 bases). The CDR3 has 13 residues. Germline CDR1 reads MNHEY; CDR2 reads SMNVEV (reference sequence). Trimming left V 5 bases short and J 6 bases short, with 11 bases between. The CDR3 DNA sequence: TGTGCCAGCAGTAACGGGGGAATCAATGAGCAGTTCTTC. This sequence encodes CASSNGGINEQFF.

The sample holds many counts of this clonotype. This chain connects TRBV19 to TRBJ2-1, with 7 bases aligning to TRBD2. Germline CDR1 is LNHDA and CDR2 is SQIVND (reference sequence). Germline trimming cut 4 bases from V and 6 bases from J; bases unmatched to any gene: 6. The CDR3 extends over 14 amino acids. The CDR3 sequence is CASSRTSPVNEQFF. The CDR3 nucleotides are TGTGCCAGTAGTAGGACTAGTCCGGTCAATGAGCAGTTCTTC.

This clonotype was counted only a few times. The CDR3 reads CASSLTSGGWNTQYF. CDR3 nucleotide sequence: TGTGCCAGCAGCCTGACTAGCGGGGGGTGGAATACGCAGTATTTT. The chain uses TRBV7-3 and TRBJ2-3; 13 nucleotides agree with TRBD2. Germline lookup yields CDR1 SGHTA and CDR2 FQGTGA. Trimming at V came to 5 bases and at J to 7 bases, leaving 6 bases not matched to a gene. This CDR3 has 15 amino acids.

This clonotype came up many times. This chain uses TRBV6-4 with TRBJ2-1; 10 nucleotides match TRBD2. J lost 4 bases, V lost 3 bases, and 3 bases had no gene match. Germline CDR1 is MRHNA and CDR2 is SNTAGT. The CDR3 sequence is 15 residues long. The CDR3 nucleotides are TGTGCCAGCAGTGAGTCTAGCGGGAGTTACAATGAGCAGTTCTTC. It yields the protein CASSESSGSYNEQFF.

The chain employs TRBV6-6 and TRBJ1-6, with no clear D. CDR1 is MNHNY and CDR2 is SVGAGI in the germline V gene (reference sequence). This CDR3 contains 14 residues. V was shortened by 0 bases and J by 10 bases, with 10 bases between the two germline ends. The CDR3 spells CASSYSKRNSPLHF. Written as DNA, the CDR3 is TGTGCCAGCAGTTACTCGAAACGGAACTCACCCCTCCACTTT.

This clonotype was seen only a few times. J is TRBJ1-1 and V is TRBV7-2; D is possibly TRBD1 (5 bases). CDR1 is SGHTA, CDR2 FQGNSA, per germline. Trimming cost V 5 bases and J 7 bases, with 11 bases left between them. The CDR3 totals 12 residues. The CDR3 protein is CASSLRAVEAFF. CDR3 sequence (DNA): TGTGCCAGCAGCCTCAGGGCTGTTGAAGCTTTCTTT.

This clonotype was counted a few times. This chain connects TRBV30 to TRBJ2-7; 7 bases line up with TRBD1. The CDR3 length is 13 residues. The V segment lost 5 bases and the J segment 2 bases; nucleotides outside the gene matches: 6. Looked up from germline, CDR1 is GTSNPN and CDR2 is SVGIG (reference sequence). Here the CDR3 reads CAWDRDKAYEQYF. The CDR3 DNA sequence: TGTGCCTGGGACAGGGATAAAGCCTACGAGCAGTACTTC.

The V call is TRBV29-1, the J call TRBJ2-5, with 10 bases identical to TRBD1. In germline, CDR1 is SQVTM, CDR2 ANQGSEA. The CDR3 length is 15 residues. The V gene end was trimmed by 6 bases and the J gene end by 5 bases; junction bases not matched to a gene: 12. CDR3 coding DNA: TGCAGCGTGCGAGCGGGACAGGGGTTCACGGAGACCCAGTACTTC. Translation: CSVRAGQGFTETQYF.

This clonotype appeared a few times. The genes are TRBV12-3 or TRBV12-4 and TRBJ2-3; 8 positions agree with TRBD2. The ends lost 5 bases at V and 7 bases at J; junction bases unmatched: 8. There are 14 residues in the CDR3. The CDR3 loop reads CASSQSGRENTQYF. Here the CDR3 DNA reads TGTGCCAGCAGTCAGAGCGGGAGAGAGAATACGCAGTATTTT.

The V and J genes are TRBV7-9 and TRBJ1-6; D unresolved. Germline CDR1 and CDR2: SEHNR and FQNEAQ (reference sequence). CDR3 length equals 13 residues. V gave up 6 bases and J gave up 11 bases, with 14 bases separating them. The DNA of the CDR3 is TGTGCCAGCAGACCCGGACCCGAAACACCCCTCCACTTT. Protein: CASRPGPETPLHF. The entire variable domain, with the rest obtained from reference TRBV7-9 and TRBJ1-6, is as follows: DTGVSQNPRHKITKRGQNVTFRCDPISEHNRLYWYRQTLGQGPEFLTYFQNEAQLEKSRLLSDRFSAERPKGSFSTLEIQRTEQGDSAMYLCASRPGPETPLHFGNGTRLTVT.

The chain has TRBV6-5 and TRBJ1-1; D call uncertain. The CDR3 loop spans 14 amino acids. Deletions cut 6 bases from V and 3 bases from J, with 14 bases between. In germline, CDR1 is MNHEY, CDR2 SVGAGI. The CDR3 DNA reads TGTGCCAGCAGACAAGGGAGTGGGCACACTGAAGCTTTCTTT. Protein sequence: CASRQGSGHTEAFF.

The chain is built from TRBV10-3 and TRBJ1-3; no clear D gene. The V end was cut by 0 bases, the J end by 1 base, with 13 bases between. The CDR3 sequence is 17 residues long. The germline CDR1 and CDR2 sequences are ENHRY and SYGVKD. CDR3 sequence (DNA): TGTGCCATCAGTGAGTCTTGGCCGGAGCCTTCTGGAAACACCATATATTTT. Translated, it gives CAISESWPEPSGNTIYF.

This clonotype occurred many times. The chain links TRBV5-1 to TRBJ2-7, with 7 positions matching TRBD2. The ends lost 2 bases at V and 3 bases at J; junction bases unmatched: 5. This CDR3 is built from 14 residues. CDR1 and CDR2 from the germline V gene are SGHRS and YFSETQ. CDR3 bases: TGCGCCAGCAGCTTATCCGGGGGGAGCTACGAGCAGTACTTC. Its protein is CASSLSGGSYEQYF.

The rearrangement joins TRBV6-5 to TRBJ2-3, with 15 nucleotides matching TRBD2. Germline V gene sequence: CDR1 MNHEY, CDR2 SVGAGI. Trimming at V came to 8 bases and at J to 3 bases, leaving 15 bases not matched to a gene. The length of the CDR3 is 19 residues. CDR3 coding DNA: TGTGCCAGCGTTACGGGACTAGCGGGGGGAGGGTTGGGGACAGATACGCAGTATTTT. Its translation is CASVTGLAGGGLGTDTQYF.

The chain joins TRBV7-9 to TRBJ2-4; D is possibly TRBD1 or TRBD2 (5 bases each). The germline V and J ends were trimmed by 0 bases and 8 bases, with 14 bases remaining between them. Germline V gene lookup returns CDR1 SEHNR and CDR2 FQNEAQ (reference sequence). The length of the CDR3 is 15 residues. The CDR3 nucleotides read TGTGCCAGCAGCTTAGCGACGGGGCCGTCGGACATTCAGTACTTC. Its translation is CASSLATGPSDIQYF. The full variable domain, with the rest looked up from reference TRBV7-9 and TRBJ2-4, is DTGVSQNPRHKITKRGQNVTFRCDPISEHNRLYWYRQTLGQGPEFLTYFQNEAQLEKSRLLSDRFSAERPKGSFSTLEIQRTEQGDSAMYLCASSLATGPSDIQYFGAGTRLSVL.

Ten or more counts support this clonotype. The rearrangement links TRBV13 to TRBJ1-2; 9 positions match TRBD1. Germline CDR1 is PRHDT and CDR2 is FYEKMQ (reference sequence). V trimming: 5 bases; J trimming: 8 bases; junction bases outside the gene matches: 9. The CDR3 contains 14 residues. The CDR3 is CASSNYRGREGYTF. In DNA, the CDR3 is TGTGCCAGCAGCAATTACAGGGGGCGCGAGGGCTACACCTTC.

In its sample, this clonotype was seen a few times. CDR3 DNA: TGTGCCAGCAGTGAATCTACCCAAGCCTATGGCTACACCTTC. This translates into CASSESTQAYGYTF. The chain couples TRBV2 to TRBJ1-2; D unresolved. Trimming pared 2 bases from V and 4 bases from J, leaving 11 bases between. The CDR3 runs 14 residues. Germline CDR1 and CDR2: SNHLY and FYNNEI. The full variable domain, rest sourced from reference TRBV2 and TRBJ1-2, is EPEVTQTPSHQVTQMGQEVILRCVPISNHLYFYWYRQILGQKVEFLVSFYNNEISEKSEIFDDQFSVERPDGSNFTLKIRSTKLEDSAMYFCASSESTQAYGYTFGSGTRLTVV.

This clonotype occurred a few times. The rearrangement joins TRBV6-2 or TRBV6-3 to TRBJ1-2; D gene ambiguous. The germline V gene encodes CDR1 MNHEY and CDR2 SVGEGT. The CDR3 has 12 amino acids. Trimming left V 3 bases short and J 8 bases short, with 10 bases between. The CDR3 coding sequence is TGTGCCAGCAGTTATAGGGCAGAAGGCTACACCTTC. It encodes CASSYRAEGYTF.

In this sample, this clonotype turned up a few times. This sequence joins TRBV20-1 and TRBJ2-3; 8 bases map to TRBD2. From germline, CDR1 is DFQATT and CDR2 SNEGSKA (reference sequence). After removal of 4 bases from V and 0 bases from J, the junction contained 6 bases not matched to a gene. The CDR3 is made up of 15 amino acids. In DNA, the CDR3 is TGCAGTGCTAACAGCGGGGGCCCTAGCACAGATACGCAGTATTTT. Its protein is CSANSGGPSTDTQYF.

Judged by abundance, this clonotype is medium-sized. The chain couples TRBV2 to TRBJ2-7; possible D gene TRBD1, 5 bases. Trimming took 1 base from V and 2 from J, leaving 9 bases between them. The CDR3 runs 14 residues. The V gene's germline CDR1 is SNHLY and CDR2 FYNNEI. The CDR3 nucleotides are TGTGCCAGCAGTGAAGAGCCAGGGACCTACGAGCAGTACTTC. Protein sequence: CASSEEPGTYEQYF.

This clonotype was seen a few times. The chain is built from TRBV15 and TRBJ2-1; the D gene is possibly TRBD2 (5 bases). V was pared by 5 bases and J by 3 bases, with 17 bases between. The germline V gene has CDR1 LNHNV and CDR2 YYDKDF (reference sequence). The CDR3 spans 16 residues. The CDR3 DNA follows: TGTGCCACCAGCGACTTCACTAGAGAGGGCTACAATGAGCAGTTCTTC. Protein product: CATSDFTREGYNEQFF.

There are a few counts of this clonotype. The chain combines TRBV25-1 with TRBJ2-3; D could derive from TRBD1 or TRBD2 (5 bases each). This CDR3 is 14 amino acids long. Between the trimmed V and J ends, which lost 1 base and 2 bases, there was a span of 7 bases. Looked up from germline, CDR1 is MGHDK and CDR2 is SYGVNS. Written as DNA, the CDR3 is TGTGCCAGCAGTGAATGGGGGAACACAGATACGCAGTATTTT. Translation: CASSEWGNTDTQYF.

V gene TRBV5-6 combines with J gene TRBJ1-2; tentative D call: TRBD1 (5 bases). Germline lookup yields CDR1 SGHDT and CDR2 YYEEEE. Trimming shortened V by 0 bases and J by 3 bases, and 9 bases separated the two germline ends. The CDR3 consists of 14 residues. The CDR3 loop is CASSLGEGYYGYTF. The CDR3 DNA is TGTGCCAGCAGCTTGGGAGAGGGGTACTATGGCTACACCTTC.

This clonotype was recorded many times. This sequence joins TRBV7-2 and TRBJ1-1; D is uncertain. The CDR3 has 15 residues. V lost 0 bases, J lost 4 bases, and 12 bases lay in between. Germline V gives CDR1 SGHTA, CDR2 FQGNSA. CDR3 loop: CASSLARHGGTEAFF. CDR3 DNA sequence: TGTGCCAGCAGCTTAGCCAGACACGGAGGCACTGAAGCTTTCTTT.